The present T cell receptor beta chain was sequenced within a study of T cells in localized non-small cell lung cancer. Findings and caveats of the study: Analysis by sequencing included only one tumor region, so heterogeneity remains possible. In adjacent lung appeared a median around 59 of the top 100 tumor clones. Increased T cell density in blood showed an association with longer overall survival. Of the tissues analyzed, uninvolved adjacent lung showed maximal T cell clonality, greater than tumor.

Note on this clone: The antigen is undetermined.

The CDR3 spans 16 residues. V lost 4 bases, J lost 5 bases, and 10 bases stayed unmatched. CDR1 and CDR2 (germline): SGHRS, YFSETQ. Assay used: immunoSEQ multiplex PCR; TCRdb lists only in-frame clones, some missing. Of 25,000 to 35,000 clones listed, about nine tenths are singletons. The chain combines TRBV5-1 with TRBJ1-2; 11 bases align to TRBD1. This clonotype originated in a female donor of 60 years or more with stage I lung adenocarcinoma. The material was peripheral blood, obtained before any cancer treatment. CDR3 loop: CASSSGQGAQRYGYTF. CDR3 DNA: TGCGCCAGCAGCAGCGGACAGGGGGCGCAGAGGTATGGCTACACCTTC.